This entry lists 9 T cell receptor beta chains sequenced from one sample in a study of early T cells in non-severe SARS-CoV-2 infection. TCRdb itself ran the 5' RACE reads through MiXCR, one entry per CDR3 protein. This table holds 100,000 to 130,000 distinct CDR3 sequences, 12% found once. Sequenced: whole blood. These receptor sequences come from an adult who was a healthcare worker with PCR-confirmed SARS-CoV-2 infection or an uninfected control (not recorded which).

This clonotype was detected only once. The V and J genes are TRBV11-1 and TRBJ2-1; 7 positions match TRBD2. Germline-derived CDR1 and CDR2 are SGHAT and FQDESV (reference sequence). J was trimmed by 6 bases and V by 10 bases; bases with no gene match: 12. The CDR3 has 14 residues. CDR3 bases: TGTGCCACCAGACGGGACTATCCTTCCAATGAGCAGTTCTTC. It codes for CATRRDYPSNEQFF.

This chain joins TRBV27 and TRBJ1-4; D not certain. Germline assignment: CDR1 MNHEY and CDR2 SMNVEV (reference sequence). The germline V and J ends were trimmed by 8 bases and 0 bases, with 7 bases remaining between them. The CDR3 extends over 13 amino acids. The CDR3 reads CASGVPTNEKLFF. For the CDR3, the DNA is TGTGCCAGCGGAGTCCCAACTAATGAAAAACTGTTTTTT.

This clonotype was counted many times. V is TRBV11-3 and J is TRBJ1-1; no firm D call. V was shortened by 0 bases and J by 8 bases, with 4 bases between the two germline ends. CDR1 is SGHNT, CDR2 YENEEA, per germline. CDR3 length: 11 amino acids. CDR3 region: CASSLDSEAFF. The CDR3 coding sequence is TGTGCCAGCAGCTTAGATTCAGAAGCTTTCTTT.

This clonotype was counted ten times or more. This sequence joins TRBV7-3 and TRBJ2-1; D not resolved. V was pared by 1 base and J by 2 bases, with 6 bases between. CDR1 and CDR2 (germline): SGHTA, FQGTGA. The CDR3 runs 14 residues. CDR3 sequence: CASSLMATYNEQFF. DNA of the CDR3: TGTGCCAGCAGCTTAATGGCCACCTACAATGAGCAGTTCTTC.

This chain uses TRBV2 with TRBJ2-3; D uncertain. This CDR3 contains 14 residues. Trimming shortened V by 4 bases and J by 4 bases, and 12 bases separated the two germline ends. Germline-derived CDR1 and CDR2 are SNHLY and FYNNEI. In nucleotides, the CDR3 is TGTGCCAGCAGTGCGGGCCTAATAGCAGATACGCAGTATTTT. It codes for CASSAGLIADTQYF.

V is TRBV29-1 and J is TRBJ2-3, with 7 positions matching TRBD1. Germline V gene data show CDR1 as SQVTM and CDR2 as ANQGSEA. The ends lost 3 bases at V and 1 base at J; junction bases unmatched: 1. This CDR3 has 13 residues. CDR3 bases: TGCAGCGTTGACCAGGGGGGCACAGATACGCAGTATTTT. Protein product: CSVDQGGTDTQYF.

A few counts support this clonotype. This chain connects TRBV14 to TRBJ2-5, with 9 positions matching TRBD1. CDR3 length: 15 residues. J gave up 3 bases and V 4 bases, and 6 bases lay outside the gene matches. CDR1 is SGHDN and CDR2 is FVKESK in the germline V gene. The CDR3 here is CASSRLGQGKETQYF. In nucleotides, the CDR3 is TGTGCCAGCAGCCGCCTGGGACAGGGTAAAGAGACCCAGTACTTC. Filled out from reference TRBV14 and TRBJ2-5, the complete variable domain reads EAGVTQFPSHSVIEKGQTVTLRCDPISGHDNLYWYRRVMGKEIKFLLHFVKESKQDESGMPNNRFLAERTGGTYSTLKVQPAELEDSGVYFCASSRLGQGKETQYFGPGTRLLVL.

J is TRBJ2-7 and V is TRBV9, with 8 bases fitting TRBD1. J gave up 8 bases and V 2 bases, and 9 bases lay outside the gene matches. Germline V lookup: CDR1 SGDLS, CDR2 YYNGEE. CDR3 length equals 14 residues. CDR3 bases: TGTGCCAGCAGCGTGAACAGGGGGGCCGACAAGCAGTACTTC. Amino acids: CASSVNRGADKQYF.

The chain couples TRBV28 to TRBJ2-4; possibly TRBD2 for D (6 bases). CDR3 length: 16 amino acids. V was pared by 3 bases and J by 0 bases, with 12 bases between. CDR1 is MDHEN and CDR2 is SYDVKM in the germline V gene. CDR3 sequence reads: CASSFLGGEAKNIQYF. The CDR3 region has the DNA TGTGCCAGCAGTTTTCTAGGCGGGGAAGCCAAAAACATTCAGTACTTC.